This T cell receptor (beta chain) was profiled in a study of human T cells and chemical hapten exposure. Study-level information: Doses of diphenylcyclopropenone went to the patients' scalps weekly throughout the approximately 25-week study. Study observations and caveats: Expanded TCRs were compared with controls, and the expanded TCRs formed significantly more large CDR3 similarity clusters.

This clonotype was found many times. Its antigen is currently unknown. Time point indicated: patch test 1, 2 weeks after DPC sensitization. Treatment reported: therapeutic diphenylcyclopropenone sensitization with weekly scalp DPC. TCRdb re-called the RACE reads through MiXCR, storing one row per CDR3 protein. The data show some 400,000 distinct CDR3 sequences, around 4.8% seen once. The junction had 9 bases not matched to a gene; V was cut back by 0 bases and J by 7 bases. Germline lookup yields CDR1 LGHNA and CDR2 YNFKEQ. The CDR3 length is 15 residues. This specimen consisted of whole blood, obtained in connection with sensitization to the hapten diphenylcyclopropenone (DPC). The rearrangement joins TRBV4-2 to TRBJ2-7; 7 bases map to TRBD2. This TCR was sampled from a woman aged 45-60 years with alopecia areata. Some clones in this sample may be carry-over from other donors' samples. Here the CDR3 DNA reads TGTGCCAGCAGCCAAGATCCAGCGGGACGGGGGGAGCAGTACTTC. As protein: CASSQDPAGRGEQYF.